The TCR beta chain under discussion was sequenced for a study of OX40 agonist ivuxolimab in advanced cancers. On the study more broadly: Melanoma, hepatocellular carcinoma, head and neck or renal cell cancer occurred in dose-escalation patients. The dose-escalation cohort was over 65% male, with a mean age of about 56 years, ranging about 23 to 80. Allowance was made for prior anti-PD-1, anti-PD-L1 or anti-CTLA-4 therapy, and 40% to 45% had some.

Sampling times: baseline, cycle 4 day 1, cycle 7 day 1. Profiling relied on immunoSEQ multiplex PCR, and the TCRdb table lists in-frame clones only, not all of them. The data show about 45,000 clones, 70% to 90% seen once. This material consisted of CD4+ or CD8+ T cells sorted from blood, taken in a trial of the OX40 agonist ivuxolimab. This sequence was found in an adult with an advanced solid tumor such as melanoma, head and neck, liver or kidney cancer.

CDR3 region: CAISDRDRDADTQYF. CDR3 coding DNA: TGTGCCATCAGTGACCGGGACAGGGACGCAGATACGCAGTATTTT. The gene calls are TRBV10-3 and TRBJ2-3; 9 bases are a match to TRBD1. Germline values: CDR1 ENHRY, CDR2 SYGVKD. CDR3 length: 15 residues. After removal of 3 bases from V and 4 bases from J, the junction contained 5 bases not matched to a gene.